One sample yielded the 19 T cell receptor beta chains listed below, sequenced in a study of T cell responses to AZD1222 COVID-19 vaccine. Measured with immunoSEQ multiplex PCR; TCRdb has only the in-frame clones, and not every one. The data show roughly 80,000 clones, about nine tenths seen once. Material: peripheral blood, obtained on day 0 of MenACWY control vaccination. These receptors were taken from an adult in good health.

V and J are TRBV19 and TRBJ2-4; D possibly matches TRBD1 or TRBD2 (6 bases each). There are 15 residues in the CDR3. Germline assignment: CDR1 LNHDA and CDR2 SQIVND (reference sequence). V was trimmed by 3 bases and J by 0 bases, leaving 9 bases between them. The CDR3 DNA follows: TGTGCCAGTAGTATCGGAGGGGGAGCCAAAAACATTCAGTACTTC. Protein product: CASSIGGGAKNIQYF. Variable domain in full (rest from reference TRBV19 and TRBJ2-4): DGGITQSPKYLFRKEGQNVTLSCEQNLNHDAMYWYRQDPGQGLRLIYYSQIVNDFQKGDIAEGYSVSREKKESFPLTVTSAQKNPTAFYLCASSIGGGAKNIQYFGAGTRLSVL.

J is TRBJ1-1 and V is TRBV7-4; possibly TRBD1 for D (5 bases). The CDR3 has 15 amino acids. V lost 4 bases and J 1 base, leaving 13 bases between the germline ends. CDR1 is SGHVT, CDR2 SQSDAQ, per germline. The CDR3 bases are TGTGCCAGCAGCTCCCCCGGGACGACGAACACTGAAGCTTTCTTT. Encoded protein: CASSSPGTTNTEAFF.

The rearrangement links TRBV7-2 to TRBJ2-2, with 15 bases matching TRBD2. Germline CDR1 and CDR2: SGHTA and FQGNSA. This CDR3 comprises 16 residues. Trimming cost V 5 bases and J 7 bases; bases outside gene matches: 5. The CDR3 DNA reads TGTGCCAGCAGCAGGACTAGCGGGAGGGTTGGCGGGGAGCTGTTTTTT. It specifies CASSRTSGRVGGELFF.

This chain connects TRBV13 to TRBJ2-1, with a possible D match to TRBD2 (5 bases). This CDR3 region has 17 residues. Looked up from germline, CDR1 is PRHDT and CDR2 is FYEKMQ (reference sequence). The germline V and J ends were trimmed by 5 bases and 0 bases, with 17 bases remaining between them. CDR3 DNA sequence: TGTGCCAGCAGCCCAGCGGTGGGTTCAAGCTCCTACAATGAGCAGTTCTTC. It codes for CASSPAVGSSSYNEQFF.

As DNA, the CDR3 is TGTGCCAGCACCCGGGAGTATAATGAAAAACTGTTTTTT. Its translation is CASTREYNEKLFF. The chain has TRBV2 and TRBJ1-4, with D uncertain. CDR1 is SNHLY, CDR2 FYNNEI, per germline. The CDR3 consists of 13 residues. The V end was cut by 7 bases, the J end by 4 bases, with 10 bases between.

The chain couples TRBV7-8 to TRBJ1-5; no reliable D call. Germline lookup yields CDR1 SGHVS and CDR2 FQNEAQ. Deletions cut 4 bases from V and 5 bases from J, with 21 bases between. The CDR3 runs to 17 residues. The CDR3 sequence: CASSSIDWEGDYQPQHF. CDR3 in DNA: TGTGCCAGCAGCTCCATAGATTGGGAGGGAGATTATCAGCCCCAGCATTTT.

The chain couples TRBV4-1 to TRBJ1-1; D is unresolved. The germline V and J ends were trimmed by 4 bases and 3 bases, with 12 bases remaining between them. There are 14 residues in the CDR3. Looked up from germline, CDR1 is MGHRA and CDR2 is YSYEKL. This chain's CDR3 is CASSLGALDTEAFF. CDR3 DNA: TGCGCCAGCAGCCTAGGCGCCCTTGACACTGAAGCTTTCTTT.

The chain recombines TRBV10-2 with TRBJ1-5; D not resolved. Trimming took 3 bases from V and 6 from J, leaving 12 bases between them. This CDR3 comprises 14 residues. Germline V gives CDR1 WSHSY, CDR2 SAAADI. This chain's CDR3 is CASSEGGLGQPQHF. In DNA, the CDR3 is TGCGCCAGCAGTGAAGGAGGATTGGGTCAGCCCCAGCATTTT.

This clone appeared once. This chain links TRBV6-2 or TRBV6-3 with TRBJ1-1; tentative D call: TRBD1 (5 bases). Trimming removed 5 bases from V and 0 bases from J, with 19 bases in between. The CDR3 length is 17 residues. The germline CDR1 and CDR2 sequences are MNHEY and SVGEGT. In nucleotides, the CDR3 is TGTGCCAGCAGTCTGGCTATGGGGCAGTACATGAACACTGAAGCTTTCTTT. It encodes CASSLAMGQYMNTEAFF.

V usage is TRBV7-2 and J usage is TRBJ2-1; D tentatively reads TRBD1 or TRBD2 (5 bases each). The CDR3 extends over 14 amino acids. Germline V CDR1 and CDR2: SGHTA, FQGNSA. The germline V and J ends were trimmed by 5 bases and 9 bases, with 17 bases remaining between them. CDR3 in amino acids: CASSQGRPGREQFF. The DNA for the CDR3 is TGTGCCAGCAGCCAGGGACGCCCCGGGCGTGAGCAGTTCTTC.

This chain uses TRBV6-2 or TRBV6-3 with TRBJ1-5, with 10 bases lining up with TRBD1. Germline loops: CDR1 MNHEY, CDR2 SVGEGT. The CDR3 contains 14 residues. V gave up 6 bases and J gave up 9 bases; unmatched junction bases: 8. The CDR3 sequence is CASSTGTGALPQHF. DNA of the CDR3: TGTGCCAGCAGCACCGGGACAGGGGCATTGCCCCAGCATTTT.

The V gene is TRBV7-9, the J gene TRBJ2-2; 10 nucleotides match TRBD2. This CDR3 is 17 amino acids long. CDR1 is SEHNR, CDR2 FQNEAQ, per germline (reference sequence). After removal of 4 bases from V and 7 bases from J, the junction contained 12 bases not matched to a gene. CDR3: CASSWGLAPGHGGELFF. In DNA form, the CDR3 reads TGTGCCAGCAGCTGGGGACTAGCGCCAGGGCATGGCGGGGAGCTGTTTTTT.

The CDR3 bases are TGTGCCAGCAAGGCTACAGCAACTAATGAAAAACTGTTTTTT. Amino acid sequence: CASKATATNEKLFF. V usage is TRBV2 and J usage is TRBJ1-4, with D uncertain. The CDR3 consists of 14 residues. The germline CDR1 and CDR2 sequences are SNHLY and FYNNEI. V shed 7 bases and J shed 0 bases, with 9 bases lying between them.

By sample share, this clone is medium-sized. V is TRBV4-1 and J is TRBJ1-4; a possible D gene is TRBD1 (5 bases). CDR1 MGHRA and CDR2 YSYEKL come from the germline V gene. This CDR3 has 15 residues. Trimming took 1 base from V and 5 from J, leaving 11 bases between them. CDR3 nucleotides: TGCGCCAGCAGCCAAGTAGGGGACCCCAATGAAAAACTGTTTTTT. Encoded protein: CASSQVGDPNEKLFF.

This clone was observed a single time. CDR3 sequence (DNA): TGCGCCAGCAGCTTCTCCTCTGACGCGCGGGATGGCTACACCTTC. The encoded protein is CASSFSSDARDGYTF. The chain uses TRBV5-1 and TRBJ1-2, with D uncertain. The CDR3 runs to 15 residues. V lost 2 bases and J 6 bases, leaving 17 bases between the germline ends. Looked up from germline, CDR1 is SGHRS and CDR2 is YFSETQ.

In nucleotides, the CDR3 is TGTGCCACCAGCGAAATGTCCGGAGAGGAAAAACTGTTTTTT. It translates to CATSEMSGEEKLFF. The V call is TRBV15, the J call TRBJ1-4; D is undetermined. The germline V gene encodes CDR1 LNHNV and CDR2 YYDKDF (reference sequence). This CDR3 region has 14 residues. V was shortened by 5 bases and J by 8 bases, with 15 bases between the two germline ends. Based on the CDR3 plus reference TRBV15 and TRBJ1-4, the full variable domain is DAMVIQNPRYQVTQFGKPVTLSCSQTLNHNVMYWYQQKSSQAPKLLFHYYDKDFNNEADTPDNFQSRRPNTSFCFLDIRSPGLGDTAMYLCATSEMSGEEKLFFGSGTQLSVL.

The gene calls are TRBV4-1 and TRBJ2-4, with 10 bases that match TRBD1. In germline, CDR1 is MGHRA, CDR2 YSYEKL. The junction had 8 bases not matched to a gene; V was cut back by 4 bases and J by 8 bases. The CDR3 is 15 residues long. The CDR3 region has the DNA TGCGCCAGCAGCCCCGACCGGGACAGGGGTGACATTCAGTACTTC. Its protein product is CASSPDRDRGDIQYF.

The chain recombines TRBV28 with TRBJ1-2, with D unresolved. CDR1 and CDR2 (germline): MDHEN, SYDVKM. The CDR3 extends over 14 amino acids. V lost 1 base and J lost 4, with 10 bases in between. CDR3 in amino acids: CASSLSHLGYGYTF. The CDR3 DNA sequence: TGTGCCAGCAGTTTATCACATCTTGGCTATGGCTACACCTTC.

The chain is built from TRBV7-8 and TRBJ1-1, with D possibly being TRBD1 (5 bases). Germline V gene data show CDR1 as SGHVS and CDR2 as FQNEAQ. This CDR3 comprises 13 residues. Trimming pared 6 bases from V and 3 bases from J, leaving 11 bases between. The CDR3 DNA reads as TGTGCCAGCAGGGGACCCGGGGACACTGAAGCTTTCTTT. Its translation is CASRGPGDTEAFF.